A selection of T cell receptor beta chains follows, all from one sample in a study of T cells in Graves' hyperthyroidism and ophthalmopathy. MiXCR, run by TCRdb on the multiplex PCR reads, gives a single entry per CDR3 protein. The sample holds roughly 380,000 distinct CDR3 sequences; about 14% are singletons and the top ten take approximately 11%. Input material: blood. These receptors originate from a woman aged 55-75 years with Graves' hyperthyroidism. CDR3s include the opening cysteine and the closing phenylalanine or tryptophan. Each record gives: V gene, D gene, CDR3 protein. The D gene is left open where the match is weak.

v_call: TRBV27; d_call: NA; cdr3_aa: CASRGQNTEAFF
v_call: TRBV11-2; d_call: NA; cdr3_aa: CASSFQPGRSGNTIYF
v_call: TRBV5-1; d_call: NA; cdr3_aa: CASSLETFLSGELFF
v_call: TRBV6-2/TRBV6-3; d_call: NA; cdr3_aa: CASSYMYQETQYF
v_call: TRBV28; d_call: NA; cdr3_aa: CASSPGWRGTGELFF
v_call: TRBV7-6; d_call: NA; cdr3_aa: CASSLVAGNEQFF
v_call: TRBV7-9; d_call: TRBD1; cdr3_aa: CASSFEGQVNQPQHF
v_call: TRBV29-1; d_call: NA; cdr3_aa: CSVEDPRPIQDLSNYGYTF
v_call: TRBV12-3/TRBV12-4; d_call: NA; cdr3_aa: CASRDSYRRTQHF
v_call: TRBV2; d_call: NA; cdr3_aa: CASRQANTEAFF
v_call: TRBV2; d_call: NA; cdr3_aa: CASSVQFAGELFF
v_call: TRBV20-1; d_call: TRBD1; cdr3_aa: CSARPPRGGNQPQHF
v_call: TRBV15; d_call: NA; cdr3_aa: CATSRVRTNTGELFF
v_call: TRBV7-9; d_call: NA; cdr3_aa: CASSSLNEKLFF
v_call: TRBV18; d_call: NA; cdr3_aa: CASSPPSIGGLYGYTF
v_call: TRBV28; d_call: NA; cdr3_aa: CASSGQTDTQYF
v_call: TRBV18; d_call: NA; cdr3_aa: CASSPGPGISYGYTF
v_call: TRBV6-1; d_call: NA; cdr3_aa: CASRKDRTDPNYGYTF
v_call: TRBV5-1; d_call: NA; cdr3_aa: CASSSGVDLGDTQYF
v_call: TRBV20-1; d_call: NA; cdr3_aa: CSAPLASGANEQFF
v_call: TRBV3-1; d_call: NA; cdr3_aa: CASSQVLQETQYF
v_call: TRBV30; d_call: NA; cdr3_aa: CAWSVRDTQYF
v_call: TRBV5-8; d_call: NA; cdr3_aa: CASSLGGGFNYGYTF
v_call: TRBV12-3/TRBV12-4; d_call: NA; cdr3_aa: CASSLQESTEAFF
v_call: TRBV19; d_call: NA; cdr3_aa: CASSIGGGGIGWATNEKLFF
v_call: TRBV10-3; d_call: TRBD2; cdr3_aa: CAISPGTSGSINEQFF
v_call: TRBV28; d_call: NA; cdr3_aa: CASSQQGGLTEAFF
v_call: TRBV18; d_call: TRBD1; cdr3_aa: CASSPYWDRQETQYF
v_call: TRBV20-1; d_call: NA; cdr3_aa: CSARDDRSLQETQYF
v_call: TRBV18; d_call: NA; cdr3_aa: CASSPRGSF
v_call: TRBV6-1; d_call: NA; cdr3_aa: CASSPQGGFWAGELFF
v_call: TRBV20-1; d_call: TRBD2; cdr3_aa: CSARGPGSAGRVNEQFF
v_call: TRBV5-1; d_call: TRBD2; cdr3_aa: CASSLGTSGGFLTDTQYF
v_call: TRBV12-3/TRBV12-4; d_call: NA; cdr3_aa: CASSLELGTSYEQYF
v_call: TRBV28; d_call: NA; cdr3_aa: CASSLLASSYEQYF
v_call: TRBV20-1; d_call: TRBD2; cdr3_aa: CSAREGTSRSYEQYF
v_call: TRBV9; d_call: TRBD1; cdr3_aa: CASSVAGTGYSPLHF
v_call: TRBV3-1; d_call: NA; cdr3_aa: CASQGTDYNEQFF
v_call: TRBV27; d_call: TRBD2; cdr3_aa: CASSLIGLAGPQETQYF
v_call: TRBV2; d_call: NA; cdr3_aa: CASRGSSTEAFF
v_call: TRBV15; d_call: TRBD1; cdr3_aa: CATSRRTGVTETQYF
v_call: TRBV7-2; d_call: NA; cdr3_aa: CASSLQAGRAEAFF
v_call: TRBV5-1; d_call: TRBD2; cdr3_aa: CASSSVAGDADTQYF
v_call: TRBV7-2; d_call: TRBD1; cdr3_aa: CASSRRQGTNEKLFF
v_call: TRBV27; d_call: NA; cdr3_aa: CARMDGATNEKLFF
v_call: TRBV9; d_call: NA; cdr3_aa: CASSPHGAVYEQYF